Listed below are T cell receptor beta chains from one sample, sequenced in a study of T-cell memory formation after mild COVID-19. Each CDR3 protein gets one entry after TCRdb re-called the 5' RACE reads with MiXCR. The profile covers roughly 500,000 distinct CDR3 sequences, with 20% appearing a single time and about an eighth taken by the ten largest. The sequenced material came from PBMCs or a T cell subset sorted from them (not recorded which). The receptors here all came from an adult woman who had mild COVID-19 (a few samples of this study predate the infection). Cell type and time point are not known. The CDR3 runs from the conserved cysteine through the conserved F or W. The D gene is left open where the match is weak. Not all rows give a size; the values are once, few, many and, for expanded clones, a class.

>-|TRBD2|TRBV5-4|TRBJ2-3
CASSLKAAGADTQYF
TGTGCCAGCAGCTTGAAAGCGGCGGGGGCAGATACGCAGTATTTT
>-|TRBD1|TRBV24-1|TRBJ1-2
CATSDPGQGNGYTF
TGTGCCACCAGTGACCCGGGACAGGGAAACGGCTACACCTTC
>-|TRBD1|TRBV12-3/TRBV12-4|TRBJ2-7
CASSLVTGGFEQYF
TGTGCCAGCAGTCTCGTGACAGGGGGCTTCGAGCAGTACTTC
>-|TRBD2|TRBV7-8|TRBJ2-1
CASSLVVVGRGSSYNEQFF
TGTGCCAGCAGCTTAGTAGTAGTTGGGCGGGGGAGCTCCTACAATGAGCAGTTCTTC
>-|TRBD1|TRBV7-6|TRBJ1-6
CASSLSGGSPLHF
TGTGCCAGCAGCTTATCAGGGGGTTCACCCCTCCACTTT
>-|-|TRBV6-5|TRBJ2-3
CASSPNPGDHTQYF
TGTGCCAGCAGCCCCAACCCGGGGGACCATACGCAGTATTTT
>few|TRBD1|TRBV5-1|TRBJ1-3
CASSSQDRAIGNTIYF
TGCGCCAGCAGCTCCCAGGACAGGGCAATTGGAAACACCATATATTTT
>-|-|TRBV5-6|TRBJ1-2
CASRLARLRANYGYTF
TGTGCCAGCAGATTGGCCAGACTGAGAGCTAACTATGGCTACACCTTC
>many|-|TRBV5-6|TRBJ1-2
CASSLANYGYTF
TGTGCCAGCAGCTTGGCCAACTATGGCTACACCTTC
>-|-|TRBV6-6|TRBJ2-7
CASSYSVEDAAYEQYF
TGTGCCAGCAGTTACTCGGTCGAGGATGCGGCCTACGAGCAGTACTTC
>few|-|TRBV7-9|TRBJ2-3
CASSLAYAGGTSTDTQYF
TGTGCCAGCAGCTTAGCGTACGCTGGCGGGACTAGCACAGATACGCAGTATTTT
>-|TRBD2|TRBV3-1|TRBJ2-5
CASSPSLADQETQYF
TGTGCCAGCAGCCCGAGCCTAGCGGACCAAGAGACCCAGTACTTC
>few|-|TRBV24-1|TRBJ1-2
CATSSTALGGYTF
TGTGCCACCAGTTCCACAGCCTTGGGGGGCTACACCTTC
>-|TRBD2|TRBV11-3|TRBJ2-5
CASSFEKSGRAAETQYF
TGTGCCAGCAGCTTTGAGAAGAGCGGGAGGGCCGCTGAGACCCAGTACTTC
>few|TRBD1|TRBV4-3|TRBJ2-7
CASSQTWGTASYEQYF
TGCGCCAGCAGCCAAACATGGGGGACAGCCTCCTACGAGCAGTACTTC
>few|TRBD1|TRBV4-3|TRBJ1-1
CASSQVTGGGTEAFF
TGCGCCAGCAGCCAAGTGACAGGGGGAGGAACTGAAGCTTTCTTT
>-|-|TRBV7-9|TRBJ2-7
CASSPPDKPWVFFYEQYF
TGTGCCAGCAGCCCTCCGGACAAGCCGTGGGTGTTTTTCTACGAGCAGTACTTC
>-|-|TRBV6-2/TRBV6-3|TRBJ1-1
CASSYSRRGGAWNTEAFF
TGTGCCAGCAGTTACTCGAGGAGGGGGGGGGCCTGGAACACTGAAGCTTTCTTT
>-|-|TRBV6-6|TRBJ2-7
CASSSAGPNPYEQYF
TGTGCCAGCAGTTCGGCCGGCCCTAACCCCTACGAGCAGTACTTC
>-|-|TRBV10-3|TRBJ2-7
CAISESPRSYEQYF
TGTGCCATCAGTGAGTCTCCCCGCTCCTACGAGCAGTACTTC
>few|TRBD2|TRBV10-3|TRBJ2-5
CAIKGLAAQETQYF
TGTGCCATCAAGGGACTAGCGGCTCAAGAGACCCAGTACTTC
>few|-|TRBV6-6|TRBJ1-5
CASNIRAGQPQHF
TGTGCCAGCAACATAAGGGCCGGTCAGCCCCAGCATTTT
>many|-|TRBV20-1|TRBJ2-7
CSAGNQQGADEQYF
TGCAGTGCTGGGAATCAACAGGGAGCGGACGAGCAGTACTTC
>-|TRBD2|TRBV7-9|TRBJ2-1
CASSPALARYYNEQFF
TGTGCCAGCAGCCCGGCACTAGCGAGATACTACAATGAGCAGTTCTTC
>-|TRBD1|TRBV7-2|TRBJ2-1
CASSLQRTGGYNEQFF
TGTGCCAGCAGCCTTCAACGGACAGGGGGCTACAATGAGCAGTTCTTC
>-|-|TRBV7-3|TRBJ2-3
CASSRSAVPDTQYF
TGTGCCAGCAGCCGCTCTGCAGTCCCAGATACGCAGTATTTT
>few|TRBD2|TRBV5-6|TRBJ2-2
CASSVGLVPRTGELFF
TGTGCCAGCAGCGTAGGACTAGTGCCGAGGACCGGGGAGCTGTTTTTT
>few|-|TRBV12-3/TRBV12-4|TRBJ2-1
CASSLPEKYNEQFF
TGTGCCAGCAGTTTACCCGAAAAATACAATGAGCAGTTCTTC
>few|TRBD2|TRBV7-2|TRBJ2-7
CASSSPSGVKSYEQYF
TGTGCCAGCAGCTCCCCGAGCGGGGTAAAATCCTACGAGCAGTACTTC
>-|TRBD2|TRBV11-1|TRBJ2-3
CASSLLWRGADTQYF
TGTGCCAGCAGCTTGCTGTGGCGGGGGGCAGATACGCAGTATTTT
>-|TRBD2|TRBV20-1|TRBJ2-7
CSARDPAGATYEQYF
TGCAGTGCTAGAGATCCAGCGGGGGCAACCTACGAGCAGTACTTC
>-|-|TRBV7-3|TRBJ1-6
CASSPQGRGLSPLHF
TGTGCCAGCAGCCCCCAGGGACGGGGACTTTCACCCCTCCACTTT
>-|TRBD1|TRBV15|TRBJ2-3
CATRSGGASDTQYF
TGTGCCACCAGGTCAGGGGGCGCGTCGGATACGCAGTATTTT
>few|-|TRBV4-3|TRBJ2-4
CASSQGDADSAKNIQYF
TGCGCCAGCAGCCAAGGAGATGCCGACTCAGCCAAAAACATTCAGTACTTC
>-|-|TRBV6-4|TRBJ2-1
CASSPGVQRHEQFF
TGTGCCAGCAGCCCCGGGGTTCAACGGCATGAGCAGTTCTTC
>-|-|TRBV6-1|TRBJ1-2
CASSGGAPGARLYGYTF
TGTGCCAGCAGTGGGGGAGCCCCCGGGGCCAGACTGTATGGCTACACCTTC
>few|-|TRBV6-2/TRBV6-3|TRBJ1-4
CASNFSPTNEKLFF
TGTGCCAGCAACTTCAGTCCAACTAATGAAAAACTGTTTTTT
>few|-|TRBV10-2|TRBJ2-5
CASTPGGYQETQYF
TGCGCCAGCACCCCCGGCGGGTACCAAGAGACCCAGTACTTC
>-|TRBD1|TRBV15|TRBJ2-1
CATSRAGTGTYNEQFF
TGTGCCACCAGCAGGGCCGGGACAGGGACCTACAATGAGCAGTTCTTC
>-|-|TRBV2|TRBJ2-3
CASSTGNRGGSDTQYF
TGTGCCAGCAGTACCGGGAATAGAGGGGGATCGGATACGCAGTATTTT
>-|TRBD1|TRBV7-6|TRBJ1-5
CASSSSIGQVNQPQHF
TGTGCCAGCAGCTCCTCGATAGGACAGGTTAATCAGCCCCAGCATTTT
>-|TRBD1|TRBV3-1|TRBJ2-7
CASSLVRDRVSF
TGTGCCAGCAGTCTAGTTCGGGACAGGGTCTCCTTC
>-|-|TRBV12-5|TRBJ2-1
CASSPTFTEQFF
TGTGCTAGTTCGCCGACATTCACTGAGCAGTTCTTC
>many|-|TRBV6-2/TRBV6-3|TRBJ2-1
CASSYSGYNEQFF
TGTGCCAGCAGTTACTCGGGGTACAATGAGCAGTTCTTC
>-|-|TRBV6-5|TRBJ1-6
CASSYYPGGNSPLHF
TGTGCCAGCAGTTACTACCCGGGGGGAAATTCACCCCTCCACTTT
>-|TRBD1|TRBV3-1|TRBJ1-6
CASSRQGGGNSPLHF
TGTGCCAGCAGCCGACAGGGCGGAGGTAATTCACCCCTCCACTTT
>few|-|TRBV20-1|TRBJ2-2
CSARDEYTGELFF
TGCAGTGCTAGAGACGAGTACACCGGGGAGCTGTTTTTT